The next 29 T cell receptor beta chains were all read from a single sample in a study of T cells in Graves' hyperthyroidism and ophthalmopathy (dated by TCRdb to the late 2010s). Library method: multiplex PCR. TCRdb lists the instrument as Illumina HiSeq 2000. Amplification of TCR beta CDR3 regions was carried out from RNA transcripts. The first round of RT-PCR for the TCR CDR3 was performed with the HTBI primer set and the Qiagen OneStep RT-PCR kit. TCRdb applied fastp at Q25 and MiXCR to the public reads, then kept only in-frame beta chains. Under each unique CDR3 protein, matching rows form one entry showing the most common genes and DNA. The sample table records 95,000 to 110,000 distinct CDR3 sequences; 47% of these occur just once. Roughly 24% of the sample is held by the ten biggest clonotypes. Sequencing was done on a sample of blood. The receptors come from a man aged 40-55 years with Graves' hyperthyroidism.

About this clonotype: It may be a read error: a sequence one base away is much more abundant. The genes are TRBV6-2 or TRBV6-3 and TRBJ2-1; D gene unclear. CDR1 MNHEY and CDR2 SVGEGT come from the germline V gene. CDR3 size: 14 residues. This CDR3 reads CASRRTYVVNERFF. CDR3 nucleotides: TGTGCCAGCAGGAGGACCTACGTAGTGAATGAGCGGTTCTTC.

Worth noting for this clonotype: A much larger clone differs from this one at a single base, so this may be a read error. The chain recombines TRBV6-1 with TRBJ2-2; D is possibly TRBD2 (5 bases). The germline CDR1 and CDR2 sequences are MNHNS and SASEGT. The CDR3 is 15 amino acids. Trimming removed 4 bases from V and 2 bases from J, with 11 bases in between. The chain's CDR3 is CASSAERINTGELFF. The DNA of the CDR3 is TGTGCCAGCAGTGCCGAGCGGATCAACACCGGGGAGCTGTTTTTT.

This clonotype was counted ten times or more. This chain joins TRBV7-9 and TRBJ1-6, with D unresolved. V shed 5 bases and J shed 5 bases, with 16 bases lying between them. The germline gives CDR1 SEHNR, CDR2 FQNEAQ (reference sequence). CDR3 size: 16 residues. The CDR3 sequence: CASSNAKSRDNSPLHF. DNA for the CDR3: TGTGCCAGCAGCAATGCTAAGAGTCGGGATAATTCACCCCTCCACTTT.

The chain combines TRBV2 with TRBJ2-5; D not resolved. The CDR3 has 9 amino acids. Trimming left V 5 bases short and J 9 bases short, with 4 bases between. Germline values: CDR1 SNHLY, CDR2 FYNNEI. The CDR3 reads CASSLPQYF. In DNA form, the CDR3 reads TGTGCCAGCAGTTTGCCCCAGTACTTC.

This clonotype was recorded many times. The V gene is TRBV2, the J gene TRBJ1-1; D call uncertain. Germline V CDR1 and CDR2: SNHLY, FYNNEI. This CDR3 has 17 amino acids. With 6 bases removed from V and 5 bases from J, the gap between germline ends came to 25 bases. CDR3 sequence reads: CASSEQPPGPPATEAFF. In DNA form, the CDR3 reads TGTGCCAGCAGCGAACAACCCCCGGGCCCACCGGCTACTGAAGCTTTCTTT.

This clonotype was seen ten or more times. This chain links TRBV5-4 with TRBJ2-5, with a weak D call TRBD2 (6 bases). CDR1 is SGHNT, CDR2 YYREEE, per germline (reference sequence). CDR3 length equals 15 residues. V was clipped by 0 bases and J by 4 bases, with 13 bases between them. The CDR3 DNA reads TGTGCCAGCAGCTTGGTCCCGCGGGGTGGAGAGACCCAGTACTTC. This sequence encodes CASSLVPRGGETQYF.

This clonotype showed up many times. This chain uses TRBV28 with TRBJ2-2, with a possible D match to TRBD1 (5 bases). This CDR3 comprises 15 residues. Trimming removed 2 bases at V and 5 bases at J, with 12 bases between. Germline V gene sequence: CDR1 MDHEN, CDR2 SYDVKM. The CDR3 spells CASSLVRGRTGELFF. The DNA for the CDR3 is TGTGCCAGCAGTTTAGTTAGGGGCAGGACCGGGGAGCTGTTTTTT.

This clonotype was recorded many times. The gene calls are TRBV12-3 or TRBV12-4 and TRBJ2-7; TRBD1 is a possible D gene (5 bases). The germline V and J ends were trimmed by 3 bases and 5 bases, with 14 bases remaining between them. The CDR3 runs 14 residues. The CDR3 region is CASSFGAGIHEQYF. The CDR3 DNA follows: TGTGCCAGCAGTTTTGGGGCAGGGATCCACGAGCAGTACTTC.

In the case of this clonotype: The junction does not match germline at one end; this may be a read error. The chain joins TRBV29-1 to TRBJ2-3; TRBD2 matches 8 bases. Germline CDR1 and CDR2: SQVTM and ANQGSEA. CDR3 length equals 12 residues. The CDR3 region has the DNA TGCAGCGCCGTTAGCGGGAAAGAGACCCAGTACTTT. This sequence encodes CSAVSGKETQYF.

This clonotype was counted at least ten times. The V and J genes are TRBV15 and TRBJ2-7, with D unresolved. V dropped 0 bases and J dropped 2 bases, with 11 bases sitting between them. The CDR3 has 15 amino acids. Germline CDR1 and CDR2: LNHNV and YYDKDF (reference sequence). The CDR3 is CATSREGSSTYEQYF. DNA of the CDR3: TGTGCCACCAGCAGAGAAGGGTCGTCTACCTACGAGCAGTACTTC.

The chain combines TRBV5-1 with TRBJ2-3, with TRBD2 matching 10 bases. The V gene end was trimmed by 4 bases and the J gene end by 2 bases; junction bases not matched to a gene: 7. The germline V gene encodes CDR1 SGHRS and CDR2 YFSETQ. The length of the CDR3 is 16 residues. This chain's CDR3 is CASSHGLAVITDTQYF. The DNA of the CDR3 is TGCGCCAGCAGCCACGGACTAGCGGTAATCACAGATACGCAGTATTTT.

Worth noting for this clonotype: Being one base from a much bigger clone, this may be a read error. The J gene is TRBJ2-5, the V gene TRBV12-3 or TRBV12-4; D is ambiguous. The CDR3 runs to 13 residues. Trimming removed 2 bases from V and 5 bases from J, with 9 bases in between. The CDR3 DNA reads as TGTGCCAGCAGTTTATGGGCGGATGAGACCCAGTACTTC. Translation gives CASSLWADETQYF.

This clonotype was observed a few times. The J gene is TRBJ2-4, the V gene TRBV5-1; D is uncertain. V was clipped by 4 bases and J by 5 bases, with 19 bases between them. Germline V CDR1 and CDR2: SGHRS, YFSETQ. This CDR3 contains 16 residues. The CDR3, as DNA: TGCGCCAGCAGCGCGCGGAGTGGGGATAGACAAAACATTCAGTACTTC. Its protein is CASSARSGDRQNIQYF.

In its sample, this clonotype was seen many times. The rearrangement uses TRBV11-2 and TRBJ2-3, with 13 bases aligning to TRBD2. Trimming cost V 5 bases and J 4 bases; bases outside gene matches: 6. The CDR3 has 16 amino acids. Germline V gives CDR1 SGHAT, CDR2 FQNNGV. The CDR3 DNA sequence: TGTGCCAGCAGCCTAGGGACTAGCGGGGTGGCAGATACGCAGTATTTT. Protein: CASSLGTSGVADTQYF. The full variable domain, rest sourced from reference TRBV11-2 and TRBJ2-3, is EAGVAQSPRYKIIEKRQSVAFWCNPISGHATLYWYQQILGQGPKLLIQFQNNGVVDDSQLPKDRFSAERLKGVDSTLKIQPAKLEDSAVYLCASSLGTSGVADTQYFGPGTRLTVL.

The chain employs TRBV20-1 and TRBJ2-1; 11 bases line up with TRBD2. This CDR3 comprises 15 residues. Losses at the gene ends were 3 bases for V and 10 bases for J; bases not matched to a gene: 11. Germline V gene sequence: CDR1 DFQATT, CDR2 SNEGSKA (reference sequence). CDR3 loop: CSASDSGRADGEQFF. The CDR3 DNA is TGCAGTGCTAGTGATAGCGGGAGGGCCGACGGGGAGCAGTTCTTC.

In this sample, this clonotype turned up once. The rearrangement uses TRBV7-3 and TRBJ1-4, with TRBD1 matching over 7 bases. The germline gives CDR1 SGHTA, CDR2 FQGTGA. This CDR3 spans 13 amino acids. The V gene end was trimmed by 5 bases and the J gene end by 8 bases; junction bases not matched to a gene: 5. Written as DNA, the CDR3 is TGTGCCAGCAGCATAATGACAGGGGAAAAACTGTTTTTT. Translating gives CASSIMTGEKLFF.

This clonotype was detected ten times or more. V is TRBV5-1 and J is TRBJ1-2; 7 bases fit TRBD1. The CDR3 loop spans 13 amino acids. In germline, CDR1 is SGHRS, CDR2 YFSETQ. Trimming at V came to 2 bases and at J to 3 bases, leaving 1 base not matched to a gene. In nucleotides, the CDR3 is TGCGCCAGCAGCTTCACAGGGGACTATGGCTACACCTTC. Translating gives CASSFTGDYGYTF.

This clonotype was counted many times. CDR3 region: CASSLYGVGEQFF. The CDR3 DNA reads TGTGCCAGCAGCTTATACGGAGTCGGGGAGCAGTTCTTC. The J gene is TRBJ2-1, the V gene TRBV13; D remains unclear. There are 13 residues in the CDR3. Germline CDR1 is PRHDT and CDR2 is FYEKMQ (reference sequence). The V and J ends lost 2 bases and 10 bases respectively, with 12 bases between them.

The rearrangement links TRBV25-1 to TRBJ2-7, with D tentatively TRBD2 (6 bases). The V end was cut by 3 bases, the J end by 3 bases, with 18 bases between. The CDR3 totals 16 residues. Looked up from germline, CDR1 is MGHDK and CDR2 is SYGVNS. The CDR3 nucleotides are TGTGCCAGCAGTGACCGAGGGAGCGGGTTATTCTACGAGCAGTACTTC. Translation gives CASSDRGSGLFYEQYF.

This clonotype showed up many times. The V call is TRBV20-1, the J call TRBJ2-7; D may be TRBD2 (6 bases). CDR1 and CDR2 (germline): DFQATT, SNEGSKA (reference sequence). The ends were cut back, 0 bases at V and 2 bases at J, with 11 bases in the middle. This CDR3 is built from 14 residues. The DNA for the CDR3 is TGCAGTGCTAGAGATGGGGAGGCCGCCTACGAGCAGTACTTC. Translating it yields CSARDGEAAYEQYF.

This clonotype was recorded at least ten times. The J gene is TRBJ1-5, the V gene TRBV12-3 or TRBV12-4, with D uncertain. Between the trimmed V and J ends, which lost 1 base and 5 bases, there was a span of 15 bases. This CDR3 has 16 residues. This CDR3 reads CASSLGGPMRDQPQHF. CDR3 DNA: TGTGCCAGCAGTTTAGGAGGTCCGATGAGGGATCAGCCCCAGCATTTT.

The chain carries TRBV7-8 and TRBJ2-7; D is uncertain. Germline CDR1 is SGHVS and CDR2 is FQNEAQ. The CDR3 sequence is 14 residues long. V lost 7 bases and J lost 3, with 16 bases in between. In nucleotides, the CDR3 is TGTGCCAGCACCCTCTGGCAGGCGAGCTACGAGCAGTACTTC. Protein sequence: CASTLWQASYEQYF.

This clonotype was picked up many times. The chain combines TRBV19 with TRBJ1-4; 7 positions match TRBD1. Germline values: CDR1 LNHDA, CDR2 SQIVND (reference sequence). The junction had 8 bases not matched to a gene; V was cut back by 4 bases and J by 6 bases. The CDR3 has 15 residues. CDR3 in amino acids: CASSRRQGSYEKLFF. CDR3 DNA sequence: TGTGCCAGTAGTAGGCGACAGGGCTCCTATGAAAAACTGTTTTTT.

This clonotype was observed a single time. The rearrangement uses TRBV20-1 and TRBJ2-2; 7 bases line up with TRBD2. CDR3 length: 18 residues. With V trimmed by 3 bases and J by 3 bases, 16 bases remained unmatched. The germline V gene encodes CDR1 DFQATT and CDR2 SNEGSKA (reference sequence). The DNA for the CDR3 is TGCAGTGCTAGGGGGGTTAGCGGGTGGGAGCGGGACACCGGGGAGCTGTTTTTT. Amino acids: CSARGVSGWERDTGELFF.

In its sample, this clonotype was seen many times. The chain is built from TRBV12-3 or TRBV12-4 and TRBJ2-5, with 14 bases aligning to TRBD2. The ends lost 1 base at V and 4 bases at J; junction bases unmatched: 2. This CDR3 spans 16 amino acids. The CDR3 DNA reads as TGTGCCAGCAGTTTAGGACTAGCGGGAGGGATAGAGACCCAGTACTTC. The encoded protein is CASSLGLAGGIETQYF.

This clonotype was seen repeatedly, ten times or more. This chain uses TRBV25-1 with TRBJ1-3; 9 nucleotides agree with TRBD1. J lost 0 bases, V lost 4 bases, and 4 bases had no gene match. Germline V lookup: CDR1 MGHDK, CDR2 SYGVNS. The CDR3 is 16 residues long. CDR3 coding DNA: TGTGCCAGCAGTGCTCTACAGGGGGCCTCTGGAAACACCATATATTTT. It is translated as CASSALQGASGNTIYF.

This clonotype was picked up many times. The rearrangement links TRBV5-1 to TRBJ2-1; D gene uncertain. Trimming shortened V by 0 bases and J by 5 bases, and 6 bases separated the two germline ends. This CDR3 comprises 13 residues. Germline assignment: CDR1 SGHRS and CDR2 YFSETQ. CDR3 nucleotide sequence: TGCGCCAGCAGCTTGGAAGGCAACAATGAGCAGTTCTTC. Its protein is CASSLEGNNEQFF.

This clonotype has a count of ten or more. V is TRBV5-1 and J is TRBJ1-2; D remains ambiguous. This CDR3 comprises 14 residues. The germline V gene encodes CDR1 SGHRS and CDR2 YFSETQ. Deletions cut 0 bases from V and 2 bases from J, with 8 bases between. CDR3 coding DNA: TGCGCCAGCAGCTTGGGGAGTACGAACTATGGCTACACCTTC. Encoded protein: CASSLGSTNYGYTF.

This chain links TRBV15 with TRBJ2-7; possible D gene TRBD1, 5 bases. Trimming cost V 0 bases and J 3 bases, with 21 bases left between them. CDR1 is LNHNV, CDR2 YYDKDF, per germline (reference sequence). This CDR3 has 18 amino acids. Written as DNA, the CDR3 is TGTGCCACCAGCAGAGATCGGAGCTCTGGGGCCAACAACTACGAGCAGTACTTC. Its translation: CATSRDRSSGANNYEQYF.